This is a list of T cell receptor beta chains from one sample in a study of PD-L1 blockade in urothelial cancer. Some clones are missing from TCRdb's copy, which holds only in-frame ones; the method was immunoSEQ multiplex PCR. The sample records around 120,000 clones, roughly 84% being singletons. Sample: PBMCs, taken around atezolizumab (anti-PD-L1) treatment. These receptors were obtained from a man aged 45-65 years with urothelial cancer. Each CDR3 is given with its conserved first and last residue. D genes are given only for firm matches. For some rows the clone size is stated as once, few or many, or as a class when expanded; others skip it.

D: -; V: TRBV7-3; size: -; J: TRBJ2-2; CDR3: CASSPNLVGELFF; DNA: TGTGCCAGCAGCCCCAACTTGGTCGGGGAGCTGTTTTTT
D: TRBD1; V: TRBV18; size: -; J: TRBJ1-1; CDR3: CASSPPDRGNTEAFF; DNA: TGTGCCAGCTCACCACCGGACAGGGGTAACACTGAAGCTTTCTTT
D: -; V: TRBV27; size: -; J: TRBJ1-2; CDR3: CASTADRLTNYGYTF; DNA: TGTGCCAGCACCGCCGACAGGCTCACTAACTATGGCTACACCTTC
D: -; V: TRBV7-9; size: -; J: TRBJ2-1; CDR3: CASSSRQFYNEQFF; DNA: TGTGCCAGCAGCTCGAGACAGTTTTACAATGAGCAGTTCTTC
D: TRBD2; V: TRBV2; size: -; J: TRBJ2-3; CDR3: CASTPSRTSGRGYRDTQYF; DNA: TGTGCCAGCACCCCTTCCCGGACTAGCGGGAGAGGTTATAGAGATACGCAGTATTTT
D: TRBD1; V: TRBV2; size: -; J: TRBJ1-6; CDR3: CASNPGQGFSPLHF; DNA: TGTGCCAGTAATCCGGGACAGGGGTTTTCACCCCTCCACTTT
D: -; V: TRBV11-2; size: -; J: TRBJ2-1; CDR3: CASSLAEVHNEQFF; DNA: TGTGCCAGCAGCTTGGCGGAGGTCCACAATGAGCAGTTCTTC
D: -; V: TRBV6-5; size: -; J: TRBJ1-1; CDR3: CASSYSPRGATEAFF; DNA: TGTGCCAGCAGTTACTCGCCACGGGGGGCAACTGAAGCTTTCTTT
D: TRBD1; V: TRBV11-3; size: -; J: TRBJ2-5; CDR3: CASSGGQGIGETQYF; DNA: TGTGCCAGCAGCGGTGGACAGGGGATTGGAGAGACCCAGTACTTC
D: -; V: TRBV28; size: -; J: TRBJ1-3; CDR3: CASSLTGLLSGNTIYF; DNA: TGTGCCAGCAGTTTAACAGGGCTACTCTCTGGAAACACCATATATTTT
D: TRBD1; V: TRBV27; size: -; J: TRBJ2-2; CDR3: CASTRDSNTGELFF; DNA: TGTGCCAGTACCCGGGACAGTAACACCGGGGAGCTGTTTTTT
D: -; V: TRBV6-5; size: once; J: TRBJ2-1; CDR3: CASSIGRDTYNEQFF; DNA: TGTGCCAGCAGTATAGGGAGGGACACCTACAATGAGCAGTTCTTC
D: -; V: TRBV29-1; size: -; J: TRBJ2-1; CDR3: CSVGQGHSYNEQFF; DNA: TGCAGCGTTGGTCAGGGTCATTCCTACAATGAGCAGTTCTTC
D: -; V: TRBV27; size: few; J: TRBJ2-7; CDR3: CASSPPRGEQYF; DNA: TGTGCCAGCAGTCCCCCCAGGGGCGAGCAGTACTTC
D: TRBD1; V: TRBV12-5; size: -; J: TRBJ2-7; CDR3: CASGRDSDYEQYF; DNA: TGTGCTAGTGGCCGGGACAGCGACTACGAGCAGTACTTC
D: -; V: TRBV6-6; size: -; J: TRBJ2-3; CDR3: CASTPQGTDTQYF; DNA: TGTGCCAGCACCCCACAGGGCACAGATACGCAGTATTTT
D: TRBD2; V: TRBV7-9; size: -; J: TRBJ2-5; CDR3: CASSLAAGLAAETQYF; DNA: TGTGCCAGCAGCTTAGCGGCCGGACTAGCTGCGGAGACCCAGTACTTC
D: -; V: TRBV10-3; size: -; J: TRBJ2-1; CDR3: CAISDEGSYNEQFF; DNA: TGTGCCATCAGTGATGAGGGCTCCTACAATGAGCAGTTCTTC
D: TRBD1; V: TRBV5-4; size: -; J: TRBJ1-6; CDR3: CASSFGTEYNSPLHF; DNA: TGTGCCAGCAGCTTCGGGACAGAATATAATTCACCCCTCCACTTT
D: -; V: TRBV5-1; size: -; J: TRBJ2-5; CDR3: CASSLGTFQETQYF; DNA: TGCGCCAGCAGCTTGGGGACTTTTCAAGAGACCCAGTACTTC
D: -; V: TRBV7-9; size: -; J: TRBJ2-5; CDR3: CATRPGTETQYF; DNA: TGTGCCACCCGACCCGGGACTGAGACCCAGTACTTC
D: -; V: TRBV7-8; size: -; J: TRBJ1-6; CDR3: CASSFQGPLDSPLHF; DNA: TGTGCCAGCAGCTTCCAGGGTCCGTTAGATTCACCCCTCCACTTT
D: -; V: TRBV29-1; size: -; J: TRBJ2-5; CDR3: CSVEEGRVGRETQYF; DNA: TGCAGCGTTGAAGAGGGCAGGGTGGGAAGGGAGACCCAGTACTTC